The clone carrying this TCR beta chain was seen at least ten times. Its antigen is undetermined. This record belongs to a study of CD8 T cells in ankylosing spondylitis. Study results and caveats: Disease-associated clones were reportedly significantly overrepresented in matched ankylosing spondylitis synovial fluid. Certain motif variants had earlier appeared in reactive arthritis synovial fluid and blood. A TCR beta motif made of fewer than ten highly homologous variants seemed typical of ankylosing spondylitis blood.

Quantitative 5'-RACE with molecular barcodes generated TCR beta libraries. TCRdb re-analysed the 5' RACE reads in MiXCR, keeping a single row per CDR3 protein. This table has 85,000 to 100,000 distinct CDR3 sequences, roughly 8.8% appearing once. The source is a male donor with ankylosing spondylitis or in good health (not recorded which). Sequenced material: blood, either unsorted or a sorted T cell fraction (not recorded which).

The CDR3 region has the DNA TGTGCCACCAGTGATTTGCCTAGCGGTAGCACAGATACGCAGTATTTT. This encodes CATSDLPSGSTDTQYF. The J gene is TRBJ2-3, the V gene TRBV24-1; 7 bases match TRBD2. Germline lookup yields CDR1 KGHDR and CDR2 SFDVKD. This CDR3 region has 16 residues. J gave up 0 bases and V 0 bases, and 2 bases lay outside the gene matches.